Following are 9 T cell receptor beta chains from one sample sequenced in a study of CD8+CD57+ T cells in acquired aplastic anemia. TCR beta VDJ and CDR3 were profiled, and genomic DNA was the template. In TCRdb, the reads were re-called with MiXCR into one record per CDR3 protein. The profile shows a few hundred thousand distinct CDR3 sequences, approximately 70% of them singletons. Sequenced: sorted CD4+, CD8+, or CD8+CD57+ T cells (not recorded which) from PBMCs. The origin of the receptors is a human donor in good health, serving as a control.

This clonotype was seen ten or more times. The junction does not match germline at one end; this may be a read error. V usage is TRBV7-9 and J usage is TRBJ2-3; 7 positions agree with TRBD2. There are 15 residues in the CDR3. Germline-derived CDR1 and CDR2 are SEHNR and FQNEAQ (reference sequence). The CDR3 nucleotides read TGTGCCAGCAGCCTAGCCGGGGGGATCACAGATACGCAGTATTTT. Protein: CASSLAGGITDTQYF.

This clonotype occurred a few times. The rearrangement uses TRBV19 and TRBJ1-2; maybe TRBD1 (5 bases). V lost 4 bases and J 8 bases, leaving 20 bases between the germline ends. The CDR3 contains 15 residues. Germline CDR1 LNHDA, CDR2 SQIVND (reference sequence). The CDR3 nucleotides are TGTGCCAGTAGTAACTCCTGGGGGGGAATGACGGGCTACACCTTC. It is translated as CASSNSWGGMTGYTF.

This chain uses TRBV29-1 with TRBJ2-1; D is undetermined. The J call may not be correct, given that the DNA end is closer to TRBJ2-7. The CDR3 has 13 amino acids. Germline lookup yields CDR1 SQVTM and CDR2 ANQGSEA. The CDR3 coding sequence is TGCGCCGCCCATACGCGTAGCTTCTACGAGCAGTACTTC. Protein: CAAHTRSFYEQYF.

This chain joins TRBV7-9 and TRBJ2-7; maybe TRBD1 (5 bases). The V and J ends lost 3 bases and 12 bases respectively, with 21 bases between them. CDR1 is SEHNR, CDR2 FQNEAQ, per germline (reference sequence). CDR3 length: 14 residues. CDR3 bases: TGTGCCAGCAGCTTGTGGGCGCTGGGGCCCATTCGGTACTTC. It is translated as CASSLWALGPIRYF.

This chain uses TRBV7-9 with TRBJ1-5, with a tentative D call TRBD1 (5 bases). The germline V gene encodes CDR1 SEHNR and CDR2 FQNEAQ (reference sequence). V gave up 4 bases and J gave up 16 bases, with 26 bases separating them. The CDR3 loop spans 15 amino acids. The CDR3 is CASSWDGHGNPPFHF. The CDR3 nucleotides read TGTGCCAGCAGCTGGGATGGACATGGGAATCCTCCCTTTCATTTT. Based on the CDR3 plus reference TRBV7-9 and TRBJ1-5, the full variable domain is DTGVSQNPRHKITKRGQNVTFRCDPISEHNRLYWYRQTLGQGPEFLTYFQNEAQLEKSRLLSDRFSAERPKGSFSTLEIQRTEQGDSAMYLCASSWDGHGNPPFHFGDGTRLSIL.

This clonotype was found many times. This chain uses TRBV18 with TRBJ2-7; possible D gene TRBD1, 6 bases. V dropped 0 bases and J dropped 2 bases, with 8 bases sitting between them. Germline V gives CDR1 KGHSH, CDR2 LQKENI. This CDR3 spans 14 amino acids. The CDR3 loop is CASSPPQGPYEQYF. The CDR3 DNA sequence: TGTGCCAGCTCACCACCACAGGGCCCCTACGAGCAGTACTTC. Filled out from reference TRBV18 and TRBJ2-7, the complete variable domain reads NAGVMQNPRHLVRRRGQEARLRCSPMKGHSHVYWYRQLPEEGLKFMVYLQKENIIDESGMPKERFSAEFPKEGPSILRIQQVVRGDSAAYFCASSPPQGPYEQYFGPGTRLTVT.

This clonotype was detected many times. The chain is built from TRBV12-3 or TRBV12-4 and TRBJ1-2; D is unresolved. The CDR3 runs 16 residues. The V gene lost 1 base and the J gene lost 8 bases, with 20 bases spanning the gap. The CDR3 region is CASSLGPLTGKDGYTF. The CDR3 DNA is TGTGCCAGCAGTTTAGGTCCCCTTACGGGGAAGGACGGCTACACCTTC.

The V call is TRBV19, the J call TRBJ1-2, with D unclear. Looked up from germline, CDR1 is LNHDA and CDR2 is SQIVND (reference sequence). V shed 5 bases and J shed 6 bases, with 19 bases lying between them. There are 15 residues in the CDR3. The CDR3 here is CASSPVIGDWNGYTF. The CDR3 DNA reads TGTGCCAGTAGTCCGGTTATCGGGGATTGGAATGGCTACACCTTC. The complete variable domain, with remaining parts taken from reference TRBV19 and TRBJ1-2, reads DGGITQSPKYLFRKEGQNVTLSCEQNLNHDAMYWYRQDPGQGLRLIYYSQIVNDFQKGDIAEGYSVSREKKESFPLTVTSAQKNPTAFYLCASSPVIGDWNGYTFGSGTRLTVV.

This clonotype was found once. This CDR3 is missing its conserved last phenylalanine or tryptophan, likely due to a read error. Because the CDR3's place on the DNA is in doubt, the DNA is left out and the CDR3 is given as listed by TCRdb. The chain combines TRBV2 with TRBJ2-6; the table gives TRBD2 as D, unverified against the DNA. Termini included, the CDR3 measures 14 amino acids. CDR1 is SNHLY and CDR2 is FYNNEI in the germline V gene. The CDR3 loop is CASSEEHSPLHFGN.